These 20 T cell receptor beta chains were all obtained from the same sample, sequenced in a study of Graves' ophthalmopathy and Graves' hyperthyroidism. Amplifying from RNA transcripts, the study obtained TCR beta CDR3 regions. The library came from an HTBI-primed first-round RT-PCR and a second-round multiplex PCR. TCRdb reanalysed the multiplex PCR reads using MiXCR and keeps one entry per CDR3 protein. The profile covers 1 million to 1.3 million distinct CDR3 sequences, with 35% to 40% appearing a single time and over 8.5% taken by the ten largest. Sequences were obtained from peripheral blood or thyroid tissue (not recorded which). These receptors all stem from an adult man with Graves' hyperthyroidism.

Notes on this clonotype: No conserved phenylalanine or tryptophan ends this CDR3, so it is likely a read error. The chain is built from TRBV5-1 and TRBJ1-4; D is uncertain. V was pared by 2 bases and J by 8 bases, with 7 bases between. The CDR3 loop spans 12 amino acids. Germline V gene sequence: CDR1 SGHRS, CDR2 YFSETQ. The CDR3 is CASSLSDEKLFC. Written as DNA, the CDR3 is TGCGCCAGCAGCTTAAGTGACGAAAAACTGTTTTGT.

This clonotype has a count of ten or more. This chain connects TRBV15 to TRBJ2-7; 8 bases agree with TRBD2. The V gene's germline CDR1 is LNHNV and CDR2 YYDKDF (reference sequence). The CDR3 runs to 15 residues. After removal of 4 bases from V and 2 bases from J, the junction contained 7 bases not matched to a gene. CDR3 in DNA: TGTGCCACCAGCATCGGGGGGGCGCCAACCTACGAGCAGTACTTC. Translated: CATSIGGAPTYEQYF.

The V gene is TRBV20-1, the J gene TRBJ1-5; TRBD1 matches at 7 bases. J lost 4 bases, V lost 6 bases, and 18 bases had no gene match. CDR1 and CDR2 (germline): DFQATT, SNEGSKA (reference sequence). The CDR3 consists of 17 residues. DNA of the CDR3: TGCAGTGCAACGACAGGGAGGGGGTCACAAAGTAATCAGCCCCAGCATTTT. This codes for CSATTGRGSQSNQPQHF.

This chain joins TRBV6-2 or TRBV6-3 and TRBJ2-7; D is possibly TRBD2 (5 bases). Germline CDR1 is MNHEY and CDR2 is SVGEGT. Trimming left V 2 bases short and J 2 bases short, with 16 bases between. The CDR3 extends over 16 amino acids. The CDR3 DNA sequence: TGTGCCAGCAGTTACCAACCGGGCGGGCGAACCTACGAGCAGTACTTC. Its translation: CASSYQPGGRTYEQYF.

The V and J genes are TRBV7-2 and TRBJ2-7; maybe TRBD2 (5 bases). From germline, CDR1 is SGHTA and CDR2 FQGNSA. CDR3 size: 14 residues. The V gene lost 1 base and the J gene lost 6 bases, with 13 bases spanning the gap. The chain's CDR3 is CASSLDSGTCEQYF. The CDR3 bases are TGTGCCAGCAGCTTAGACTCGGGAACCTGCGAGCAGTACTTC.

This clonotype was picked up many times. This rearrangement joins TRBV9 to TRBJ1-4, with 11 bases identical to TRBD1. From germline, CDR1 is SGDLS and CDR2 YYNGEE. V lost 4 bases, J lost 5 bases, and 7 bases stayed unmatched. The CDR3 totals 16 residues. In DNA form, the CDR3 reads TGTGCCAGCAGCATCGGACAGGGGGCCACGAATGAAAAACTGTTTTTT. Translated: CASSIGQGATNEKLFF.

This clonotype has a single count. A much larger clone sits a single nucleotide away, making a read error possible. This chain uses TRBV20-1 with TRBJ2-5, with 7 bases identical to TRBD2. The CDR3 is 18 residues long. Looked up from germline, CDR1 is DFQATT and CDR2 is SNEGSKA (reference sequence). V gave up 2 bases and J gave up 0 bases; unmatched junction bases: 15. CDR3: CSARNRLWVAGNQETQYF. The CDR3 nucleotides are TGCAGTGCTAGAAATAGGCTGTGGGTAGCGGGTAACCAAGAGACCCAGTACTTC.

This rearrangement joins TRBV27 to TRBJ1-1, with 8 bases matching TRBD1. The V segment lost 6 bases and the J segment 0 bases; nucleotides outside the gene matches: 9. This CDR3 has 16 amino acids. The germline CDR1 and CDR2 sequences are MNHEY and SMNVEV (reference sequence). Here the CDR3 reads CASSKTGTGLNTEAFF. The CDR3 DNA follows: TGTGCCAGCAGCAAAACCGGGACAGGATTGAACACTGAAGCTTTCTTT.

This clonotype has only a few counts. The V gene is TRBV9, the J gene TRBJ2-2; D unresolved. Trimming cost V 0 bases and J 0 bases, with 9 bases left between them. CDR3 size: 16 residues. From germline, CDR1 is SGDLS and CDR2 YYNGEE. The CDR3 coding sequence is TGTGCCAGCAGCGTAGTGACGGACGCGAACACCGGGGAGCTGTTTTTT. Its translation is CASSVVTDANTGELFF.

There are many counts of this clonotype. The V and J genes are TRBV4-3 and TRBJ2-2; D ambiguous. Germline CDR1 and CDR2: LGHNA and YSLEER. The CDR3 length is 13 residues. Trimming took off 0 bases at V and 11 bases at J, with 10 bases between the two ends. In DNA, the CDR3 is TGCGCCAGCAGCCAAGAATTCGGCCGAGAGCTGTTTTTT. Protein sequence: CASSQEFGRELFF.

The J gene is TRBJ2-7, the V gene TRBV14; weak D call: TRBD1 (6 bases). This CDR3 region has 18 residues. CDR1 and CDR2 (germline): SGHDN, FVKESK. Trimming removed 4 bases at V and 5 bases at J, with 27 bases between. This CDR3 reads CASSRTKGTWDTGDEQYF. CDR3 nucleotides: TGTGCCAGCAGCCGAACAAAGGGGACATGGGACACTGGAGACGAGCAGTACTTC.

This clonotype was observed a handful of times. The chain couples TRBV6-5 to TRBJ1-4, with 12 bases identical to TRBD1. J lost 10 bases, V lost 6 bases, and 3 bases had no gene match. CDR1 MNHEY and CDR2 SVGAGI come from the germline V gene. CDR3 length: 13 amino acids. The CDR3 is CASRGTGGGKLFF. CDR3 sequence (DNA): TGTGCCAGCAGGGGGACAGGGGGCGGAAAACTGTTTTTT.

The chain recombines TRBV14 with TRBJ1-2, with 7 positions matching TRBD1. Germline V gives CDR1 SGHDN, CDR2 FVKESK. J lost 8 bases, V lost 5 bases, and 14 bases had no gene match. This CDR3 region has 15 residues. Here the CDR3 reads CASSLLSDRTGGYTF. CDR3 coding DNA: TGTGCCAGCAGCTTGCTCTCGGACAGGACTGGGGGCTACACCTTC.

V is TRBV28 and J is TRBJ2-7, with 9 bases that match TRBD2. CDR1 is MDHEN and CDR2 is SYDVKM in the germline V gene. The CDR3 has 15 amino acids. The V segment lost 5 bases and the J segment 3 bases; nucleotides outside the gene matches: 8. CDR3: CASSNSGSYSYEQYF. DNA for the CDR3: TGTGCCAGCAGTAATAGCGGGAGTTATAGCTACGAGCAGTACTTC.

This rearrangement joins TRBV20-1 to TRBJ2-5, with 9 bases lining up with TRBD1. In germline, CDR1 is DFQATT, CDR2 SNEGSKA (reference sequence). This CDR3 region has 12 residues. J was trimmed by 7 bases and V by 1 base; bases with no gene match: 1. In nucleotides, the CDR3 is TGCAGTGCTAGAGGGGGACAGGGGACCCAGTACTTC. This translates into CSARGGQGTQYF.

This chain joins TRBV29-1 and TRBJ1-1; D gene ambiguous. The CDR3 has 13 amino acids. Germline values: CDR1 SQVTM, CDR2 ANQGSEA. V lost 1 base, J lost 5 bases, and 11 bases lay in between. Here the CDR3 reads CSVEGPGATEAFF. The CDR3 DNA reads as TGCAGCGTTGAAGGCCCGGGAGCTACTGAAGCTTTCTTT.

This clonotype was found many times. The chain links TRBV11-2 to TRBJ2-5; a weak D match, TRBD1 (6 bases). CDR3 length: 15 amino acids. CDR1 and CDR2 (germline): SGHAT, FQNNGV. V was cut by 5 bases and J by 1 base, with 14 bases left in between. The CDR3 sequence is CASSPRPDSQETQYF. CDR3 coding DNA: TGTGCCAGCAGCCCACGGCCGGACAGCCAAGAGACCCAGTACTTC.

The chain combines TRBV4-2 with TRBJ1-2; 8 bases fit TRBD1. The J segment lost 6 bases and the V segment lost 6 bases, leaving 15 bases of the junction unmatched. Germline lookup yields CDR1 LGHNA and CDR2 YNFKEQ. The CDR3 has 16 amino acids. The CDR3 DNA is TGTGCCAGCAGTTTAGGTCCGACAGGGGCTACAGATGGCTACACCTTC. Protein: CASSLGPTGATDGYTF.

The chain has TRBV7-9 and TRBJ2-7; the D gene is possibly TRBD2 (5 bases). The CDR3 runs to 14 residues. Germline V CDR1 and CDR2: SEHNR, FQNEAQ (reference sequence). The V gene lost 6 bases and the J gene lost 5 bases, with 17 bases spanning the gap. The CDR3 DNA sequence: TGTGCCAGCAGGGAAACAACTAGATTTGACGAGCAGTACTTC. Protein sequence: CASRETTRFDEQYF.

The rearrangement uses TRBV19 and TRBJ1-2, with 9 bases fitting TRBD1. The CDR3 runs to 15 residues. Germline assignment: CDR1 LNHDA and CDR2 SQIVND (reference sequence). V was pared by 5 bases and J by 5 bases, with 9 bases of the junction left unmatched. The CDR3 bases are TGTGCCAGTAGTGCAATACAGGGGGCACGGTATGGCTACACCTTC. Protein sequence: CASSAIQGARYGYTF. The full variable domain, completed using reference TRBV19 and TRBJ1-2, is DGGITQSPKYLFRKEGQNVTLSCEQNLNHDAMYWYRQDPGQGLRLIYYSQIVNDFQKGDIAEGYSVSREKKESFPLTVTSAQKNPTAFYLCASSAIQGARYGYTFGSGTRLTVV.